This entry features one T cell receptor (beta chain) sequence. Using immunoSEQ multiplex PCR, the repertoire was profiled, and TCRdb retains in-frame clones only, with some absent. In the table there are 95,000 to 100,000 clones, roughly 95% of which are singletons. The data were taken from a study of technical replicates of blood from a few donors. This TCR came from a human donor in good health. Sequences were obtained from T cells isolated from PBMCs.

In nucleotides, the CDR3 is TGTGCCAGCGAACAGGAGTCGAACACTGAAGCTTTCTTT. Encoded protein: CASEQESNTEAFF. The chain uses TRBV2 and TRBJ1-1; a weak D match, TRBD1 (5 bases). Germline V gene lookup returns CDR1 SNHLY and CDR2 FYNNEI. With 8 bases removed from V and 1 base from J, the gap between germline ends came to 11 bases. The CDR3 has 13 residues.